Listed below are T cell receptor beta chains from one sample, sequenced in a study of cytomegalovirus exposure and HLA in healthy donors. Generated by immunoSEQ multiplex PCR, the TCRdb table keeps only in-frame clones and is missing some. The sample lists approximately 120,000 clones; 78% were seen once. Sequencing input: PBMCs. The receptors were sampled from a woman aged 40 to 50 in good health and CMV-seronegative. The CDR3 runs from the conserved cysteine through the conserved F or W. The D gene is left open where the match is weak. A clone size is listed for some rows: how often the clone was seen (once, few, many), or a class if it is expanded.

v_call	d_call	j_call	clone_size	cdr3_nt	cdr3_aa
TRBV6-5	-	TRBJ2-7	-	TGTGCCAGCAGGGACAGAGACTACGAGCAGTACTTC	CASRDRDYEQYF
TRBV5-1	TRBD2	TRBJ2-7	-	TGCGCCAGCAGCAGGGGGACTAGCGGGGCCCCCTACGAGCAGTACTTC	CASSRGTSGAPYEQYF
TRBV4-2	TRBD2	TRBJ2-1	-	TGTGCCAGCAGCCAAGATCCGACTAGCGAGGGCAATGAGCAGTTCTTC	CASSQDPTSEGNEQFF
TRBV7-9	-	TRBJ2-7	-	TGTGCCAGCAGCTTAGCCAGGGGCCCCTACGAGCAGTACTTC	CASSLARGPYEQYF
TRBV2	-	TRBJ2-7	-	TGTGCCAGCAGTGAAGCGTCTTACGAGCAGTACTTC	CASSEASYEQYF
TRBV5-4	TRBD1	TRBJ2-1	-	TGTGCCAGCAGCCCACAGGGGGCGCGTAATGAGCAGTTCTTC	CASSPQGARNEQFF
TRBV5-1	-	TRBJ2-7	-	TGCGCCAGCAGCTTGGACGCCCCTCAGATCTACGAGCAGTACTTC	CASSLDAPQIYEQYF
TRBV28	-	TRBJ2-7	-	TGTGCCAGCAGGGACAGCCAAACCTACGAGCAGTACTTC	CASRDSQTYEQYF
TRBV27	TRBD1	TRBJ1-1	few	TGTGCCAGCAGTTTAATGAAGGGGGCTGGAACTGAAGCTTTCTTT	CASSLMKGAGTEAFF
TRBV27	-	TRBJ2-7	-	TGTGCCAGCAGTTATTTCCGTACCGGCCTCGGGGTCGAGCAGTACTTC	CASSYFRTGLGVEQYF
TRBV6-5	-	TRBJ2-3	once	TGTGCCAGCAGTTACTTCGGAGATACGCAGTATTTT	CASSYFGDTQYF
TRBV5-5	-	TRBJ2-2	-	TGTGCCAGCAGCTTGGCTAACACCGGGGAGCTGTTTTTT	CASSLANTGELFF
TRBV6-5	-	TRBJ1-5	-	TGTGCCAGCAGTAGGACAGACGCCCTCAATCAGCCCCAGCATTTT	CASSRTDALNQPQHF
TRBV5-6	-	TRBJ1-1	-	TGTGCCAGCAGCTTGGCCGGGGACAAGCAGAACACTGAAGCTTTCTTT	CASSLAGDKQNTEAFF
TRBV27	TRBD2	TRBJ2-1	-	TGTGCCAGCCGAGCGGGAGGGGTGAACAATGAGCAGTTCTTC	CASRAGGVNNEQFF
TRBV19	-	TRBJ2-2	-	TGTGCCAGTAGTATAGATCCAGGGGTGGGGATCGCCGGGGAGCTGTTTTTT	CASSIDPGVGIAGELFF
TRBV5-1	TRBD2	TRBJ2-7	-	TGCGCCAGCAGCGCGGGGGGGCTAGCGGGAGGCGAGCAGTACTTC	CASSAGGLAGGEQYF
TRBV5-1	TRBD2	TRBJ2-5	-	TGCGCCAGCAGCTTGGGACTAGCGGGAGGCGGAGGAGAGACCCAGTACTTC	CASSLGLAGGGGETQYF
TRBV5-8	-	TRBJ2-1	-	TGTGCCAGCAGCTTGGCCGGGACTTCCCGGCAGTTCTTC	CASSLAGTSRQFF
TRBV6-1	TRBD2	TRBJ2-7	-	TGTGCCAGCAGTTTCGGACTAGCGGGGTACGAGCAGTACTTC	CASSFGLAGYEQYF
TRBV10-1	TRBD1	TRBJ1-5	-	TGCGCCAGCAGTGAGAAGGGGGCAAGGGGGCCCCAGCATTTT	CASSEKGARGPQHF
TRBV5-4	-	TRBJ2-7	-	TGTGCCAGCAGCCTTGGACTAGTGGGGGGGCGATCCGAGCAGTACTTC	CASSLGLVGGRSEQYF
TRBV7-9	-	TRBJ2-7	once	TGTTCCAGCAGCGGGCTCTTCGAGCAGTACTTC	CSSSGLFEQYF
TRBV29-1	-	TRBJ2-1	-	TGCAGCGTTAAGGGGGCTGGGGGGATCTACAGTGAGCAGTTCTTC	CSVKGAGGIYSEQFF
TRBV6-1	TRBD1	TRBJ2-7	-	TGTGCCACGGGACAGGGTAACTACGAGCAGTACTTC	CATGQGNYEQYF
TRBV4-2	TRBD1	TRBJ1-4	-	TGTGCCAGCAGCACAGGGGGGGCTAATGAAAAACTGTTTTTT	CASSTGGANEKLFF
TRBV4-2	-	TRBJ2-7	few	TGTGCCAGCAGCCAAGATGGAGGGTCTACTTCCCTAGAGCAGTACTTC	CASSQDGGSTSLEQYF
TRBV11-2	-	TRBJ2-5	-	TGTGCCAGCAGCTATGCGGGCTGGGAGACCCAGTACTTC	CASSYAGWETQYF
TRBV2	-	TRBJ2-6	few	TGTGCCAACCTACTAAGCGCCCCTGGGGCCAACGGCCTGACTTTC	CANLLSAPGANGLTF
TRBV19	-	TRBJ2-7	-	TGTGCCAGTAGCCCTACCCCAGTGACAGAAATCTCCTACGAGCAGTACTTC	CASSPTPVTEISYEQYF
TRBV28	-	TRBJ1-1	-	TGTGCCAGCAGACCGCCCACGGTAATGAACACTGAAGCTTTCTTT	CASRPPTVMNTEAFF
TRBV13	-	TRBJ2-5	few	TGTGCCAGCAGCCCAAGCTTAGAGCAGACCCAGTACTTC	CASSPSLEQTQYF